Listed below are T cell receptor beta chains from one sample, sequenced in a study of OX40 agonist ivuxolimab in advanced cancers. Measured with immunoSEQ multiplex PCR; TCRdb has only the in-frame clones, and not every one. This sample has 40,000 to 50,000 clones; 84% occur once, and the top ten carry 15%. This sample comprised CD4+ or CD8+ T cells sorted from blood, obtained in a trial of the OX40 agonist ivuxolimab. The receptors shown here come from an adult with an advanced solid tumor such as melanoma, head and neck, liver or kidney cancer. CDR3s include the opening cysteine and the closing phenylalanine or tryptophan. The D gene is left open where the match is weak. Size is omitted from some rows. Given values are once, few, many or a class for expanded clones.

cdr3_nt cdr3_aa j_call clone_size d_call v_call
TGTGCCAGCAGCTCTACAGGGGGAAAGAACTATGGCTACACCTTC CASSSTGGKNYGYTF TRBJ1-2 - TRBD1 TRBV7-9
TGTGCCAGCAGCTTAGATGGGTACAATGAGCAGTTCTTC CASSLDGYNEQFF TRBJ2-1 - - TRBV7-9
TGTGCCAGCAGCGATTGGATCGGTAGTGAGCAGTTCTTC CASSDWIGSEQFF TRBJ2-1 - - TRBV7-9
TGCGCCAGCAGCCAAGATAGCGGGGCGGGGGGAATACCCTACGAGCAGTACTTC CASSQDSGAGGIPYEQYF TRBJ2-7 - TRBD2 TRBV4-3
TGTGCCAGCAGCGCAACTGTAAGCTACGAGCAGTACTTC CASSATVSYEQYF TRBJ2-7 once - TRBV11-1
TGTGCCAGCAGCTTAGAGGTTAGGCCTACAGAGTCCTACGAGCAGTACTTC CASSLEVRPTESYEQYF TRBJ2-7 few - TRBV11-2
TGTGCCAGCAGTTTAGTTAGCGGGGCGAACAATGAGCAGTTCTTC CASSLVSGANNEQFF TRBJ2-1 - TRBD2 TRBV28
TGTGCCAGCTCCGGGACAAACACTGAAGCTTTCTTT CASSGTNTEAFF TRBJ1-1 - - TRBV18
TGTGCCAGCAGCTTTGGCAACCTGATGAACACTGAAGCTTTCTTT CASSFGNLMNTEAFF TRBJ1-1 - - TRBV5-4
TGCAGCGTTGAAGGGTTAAGCGGGGTCTACAATGAGCAGTTCTTC CSVEGLSGVYNEQFF TRBJ2-1 - TRBD2 TRBV29-1
TGTGCCTGGAGCGGGGGGAGCACAGATACGCAGTATTTT CAWSGGSTDTQYF TRBJ2-3 - TRBD2 TRBV30
TGTGCCAGCAGCGTAGATCTAATAGCGGGGGGCGATGAGCAGTTCTTC CASSVDLIAGGDEQFF TRBJ2-1 once TRBD2 TRBV9
TGCGCCAGCAGCACCAGGGGCTCTGGGGCCAACGTCCTGACTTTC CASSTRGSGANVLTF TRBJ2-6 - - TRBV5-1
TGCGCCAGCAGCCAACTCGGAGACAGCTTCGATCAGCCCCAGCATTTT CASSQLGDSFDQPQHF TRBJ1-5 once - TRBV4-1
TGTGCCAGCGCCGGGACTAGCGGCTACCAAGAGACCCAGTACTTC CASAGTSGYQETQYF TRBJ2-5 - TRBD2 TRBV9
TGTGCCAGCAGCTGGGCTGGAGAGGACAGCAGAAATCAGCCCCAGCATTTT CASSWAGEDSRNQPQHF TRBJ1-5 - - TRBV7-2
TGTGCTAGTGGTTTGGCTGGACAGGATCGGGGCTACACCTTC CASGLAGQDRGYTF TRBJ1-2 few TRBD1 TRBV12-5
TGTGCCAGCAGCTTGGAGGGCACAGGGGTCTATGAGCAGTTCTTC CASSLEGTGVYEQFF TRBJ2-1 - TRBD1 TRBV5-6
TGTGCCAGCAGCCTCCGGGGGGACGGTAATGAAAAACTGTTTTTT CASSLRGDGNEKLFF TRBJ1-4 - - TRBV9
TGCAGCGTCCCCAGGGACAAGGGGGGCTACACCTTC CSVPRDKGGYTF TRBJ1-2 - - TRBV29-1
TGTGCCAGCAGTCCAACTAACTATGGCTACACCTTC CASSPTNYGYTF TRBJ1-2 - - TRBV28
TGCGCCACCGGGGTTGGGACAGGGCGAAATGAGCAGTTCTTC CATGVGTGRNEQFF TRBJ2-1 once TRBD1 TRBV5-1
TGTGCCAGCAGTTACGACAAGGACGATACGCAGTATTTT CASSYDKDDTQYF TRBJ2-3 - - TRBV6-5
TGTGCCAGCAGTTTCAACCCCGGACAGGGTTCCTACGAGCAGTACTTC CASSFNPGQGSYEQYF TRBJ2-7 few TRBD1 TRBV28
TGTGCCAGCAGTTACGTCGGGGGCACTGAAGCTTTCTTT CASSYVGGTEAFF TRBJ1-1 - - TRBV6-5
TGTGCCAGCAGCCCGGGGGGGGAGAATGAAAAACTGTTTTTT CASSPGGENEKLFF TRBJ1-4 - - TRBV7-6
TGCGCCAGCAGCGTGACTAGTCCCGGGGAGCTGTTTTTT CASSVTSPGELFF TRBJ2-2 - - TRBV5-1
TGTGCCAGCACCGACCTCGTCCCGAACACTGAAGCTTTCTTT CASTDLVPNTEAFF TRBJ1-1 - - TRBV6-6
TGTGCCAGCAGTCCCTATAGCTCCTACGAGCAGTACTTC CASSPYSSYEQYF TRBJ2-7 - - TRBV2
TGCGCCAGCAGCCAAGTAGCAGGGACCTATGGCTACACCTTC CASSQVAGTYGYTF TRBJ1-2 - - TRBV4-3
TGTGCCAGCAGTTATGGTATAGGGGGCATTTACGAGCAGTACTTC CASSYGIGGIYEQYF TRBJ2-7 - TRBD1 TRBV6-5
TGCGCCAGCAGCCAAGTTGCGATACCCAACACTGAAGCTTTCTTT CASSQVAIPNTEAFF TRBJ1-1 - - TRBV4-1
TGTGCCAGCAGCTTCACTAGCGGGGGGACCTACGAGCAGTACTTC CASSFTSGGTYEQYF TRBJ2-7 - TRBD2 TRBV7-2
TGCGCCAGCAGCCCGGCTGGACAGGTCTTTTCTGAAGCTTTCTTT CASSPAGQVFSEAFF TRBJ1-1 - TRBD1 TRBV5-1
TGTGCCAGCAGCCCCCCTATGGATACGCAGTATTTT CASSPPMDTQYF TRBJ2-3 - - TRBV11-3
TGCGCCAGCAGCCTACCCCGGGACCGTCAAAACATTCAGTACTTC CASSLPRDRQNIQYF TRBJ2-4 - - TRBV23-1
TGCACCAGCCTACATCTTGGGGCTAGCGAGGGCATTCAGTACTTC CTSLHLGASEGIQYF TRBJ2-4 - - TRBV1
TGTGCCATCAGTGGCCCTGCGGGAGGGAACACCGGGGAGCTGTTTTTT CAISGPAGGNTGELFF TRBJ2-2 - TRBD2 TRBV10-3
TGTGCCAGCAGTTTGGGTAGCGGGGGGAGCGCCTACGAGCAGTACTTC CASSLGSGGSAYEQYF TRBJ2-7 - TRBD2 TRBV28